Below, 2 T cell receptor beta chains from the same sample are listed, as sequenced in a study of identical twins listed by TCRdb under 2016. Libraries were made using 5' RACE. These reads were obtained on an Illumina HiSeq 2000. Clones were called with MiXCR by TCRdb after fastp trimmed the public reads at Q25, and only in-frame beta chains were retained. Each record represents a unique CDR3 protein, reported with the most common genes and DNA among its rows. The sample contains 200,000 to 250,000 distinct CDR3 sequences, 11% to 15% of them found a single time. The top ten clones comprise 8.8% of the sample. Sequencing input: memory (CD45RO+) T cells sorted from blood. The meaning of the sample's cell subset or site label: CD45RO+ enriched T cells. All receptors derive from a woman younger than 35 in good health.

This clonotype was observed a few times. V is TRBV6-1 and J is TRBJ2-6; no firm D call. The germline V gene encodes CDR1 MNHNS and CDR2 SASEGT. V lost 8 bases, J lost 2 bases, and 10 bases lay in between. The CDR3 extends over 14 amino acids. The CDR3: CASHRETGANVLTF. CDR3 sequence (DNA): TGTGCCAGCCACAGAGAGACTGGGGCCAACGTCCTGACTTTC.

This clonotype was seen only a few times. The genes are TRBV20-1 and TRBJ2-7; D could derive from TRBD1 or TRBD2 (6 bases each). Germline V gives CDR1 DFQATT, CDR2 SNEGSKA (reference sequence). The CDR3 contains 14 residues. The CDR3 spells CSVRIGGPISEQYF. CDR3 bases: TGCAGCGTGCGGATCGGGGGCCCGATTAGCGAGCAGTACTTC.